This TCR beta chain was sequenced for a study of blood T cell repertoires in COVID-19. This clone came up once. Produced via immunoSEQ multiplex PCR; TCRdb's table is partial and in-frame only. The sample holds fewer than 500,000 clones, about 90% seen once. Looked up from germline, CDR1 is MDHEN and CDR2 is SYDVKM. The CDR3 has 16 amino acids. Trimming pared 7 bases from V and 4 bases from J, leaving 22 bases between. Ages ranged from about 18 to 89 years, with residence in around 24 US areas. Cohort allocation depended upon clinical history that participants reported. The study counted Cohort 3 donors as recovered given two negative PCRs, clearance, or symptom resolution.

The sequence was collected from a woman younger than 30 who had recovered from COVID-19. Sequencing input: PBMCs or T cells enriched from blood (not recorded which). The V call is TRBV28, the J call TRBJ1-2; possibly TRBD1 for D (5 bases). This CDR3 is CASISGGGEQGYGYTF. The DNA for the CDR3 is TGTGCCAGCATCTCGGGGGGAGGGGAGCAGGGCTATGGCTACACCTTC.